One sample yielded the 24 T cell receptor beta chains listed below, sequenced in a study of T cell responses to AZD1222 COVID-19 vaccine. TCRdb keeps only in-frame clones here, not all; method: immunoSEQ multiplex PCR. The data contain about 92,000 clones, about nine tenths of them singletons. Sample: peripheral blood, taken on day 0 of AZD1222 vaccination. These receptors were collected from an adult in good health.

CDR3 amino acids: CASSISRVNTEAFF. Written as DNA, the CDR3 is TGTGCCAGTAGTATAAGCAGGGTGAACACTGAAGCTTTCTTT. The chain has TRBV19 and TRBJ1-1; a possible D gene is TRBD1 (5 bases). V lost 2 bases to trimming and J lost 0 bases, with 7 bases between them. The CDR3 is made up of 14 amino acids. Germline CDR1 LNHDA, CDR2 SQIVND (reference sequence).

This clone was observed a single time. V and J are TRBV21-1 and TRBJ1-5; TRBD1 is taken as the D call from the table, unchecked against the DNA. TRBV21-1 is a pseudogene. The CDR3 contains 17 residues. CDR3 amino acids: CASSRKTGVLSNQPQHF. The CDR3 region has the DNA TGTGCCAGCAGCCGCAAGACAGGGGTGCTTAGCAATCAGCCCCAGCATTTT.

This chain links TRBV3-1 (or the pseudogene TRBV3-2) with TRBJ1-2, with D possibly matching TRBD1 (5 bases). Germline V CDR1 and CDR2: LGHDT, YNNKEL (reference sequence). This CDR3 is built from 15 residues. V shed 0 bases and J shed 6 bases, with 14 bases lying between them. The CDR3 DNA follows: TGTGCCAGCAGCCAAGATTCGCAGGGACTAGATGGCTACACCTTC. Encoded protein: CASSQDSQGLDGYTF.

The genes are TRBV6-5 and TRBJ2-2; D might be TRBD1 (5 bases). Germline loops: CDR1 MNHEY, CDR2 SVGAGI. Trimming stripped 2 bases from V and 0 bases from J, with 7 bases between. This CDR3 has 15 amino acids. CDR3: CASSYQGTNTGELFF. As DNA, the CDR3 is TGTGCCAGCAGTTACCAGGGTACGAACACCGGGGAGCTGTTTTTT.

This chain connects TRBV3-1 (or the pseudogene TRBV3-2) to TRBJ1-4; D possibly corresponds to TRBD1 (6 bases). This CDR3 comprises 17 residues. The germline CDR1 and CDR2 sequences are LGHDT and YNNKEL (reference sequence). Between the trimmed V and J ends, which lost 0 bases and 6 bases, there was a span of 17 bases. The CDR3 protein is CASSQDLRGGFHEKLFF. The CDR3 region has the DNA TGTGCCAGCAGCCAAGATTTACGCGGGGGCTTCCATGAAAAACTGTTTTTT.

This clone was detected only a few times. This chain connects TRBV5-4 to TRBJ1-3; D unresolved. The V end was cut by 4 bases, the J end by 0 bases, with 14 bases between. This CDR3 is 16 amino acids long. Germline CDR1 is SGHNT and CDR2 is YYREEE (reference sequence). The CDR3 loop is CASSQGQRNSGNTIYF. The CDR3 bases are TGTGCCAGCAGCCAAGGGCAGCGGAACTCTGGAAACACCATATATTTT.

The CDR3 nucleotides read TGCGCCAGCAGCGTCGGGACTAGCGAGCTGGCTGAGCAGTTCTTC. It translates to CASSVGTSELAEQFF. This chain joins TRBV5-1 and TRBJ2-1; TRBD2 matches 10 bases. The CDR3 length is 15 residues. Germline lookup yields CDR1 SGHRS and CDR2 YFSETQ. Trimming removed 4 bases from V and 9 bases from J; junction bases left unmatched: 10.

CDR3 bases: TGTGCCAGTAGCGGGGTAACTAATGAAAAACTGTTTTTT. Encoded protein: CASSGVTNEKLFF. J is TRBJ1-4 and V is TRBV19; no clear D. Trimming shortened V by 6 bases and J by 1 base, and 6 bases separated the two germline ends. The CDR3 is 13 amino acids. The germline gives CDR1 LNHDA, CDR2 SQIVND (reference sequence).

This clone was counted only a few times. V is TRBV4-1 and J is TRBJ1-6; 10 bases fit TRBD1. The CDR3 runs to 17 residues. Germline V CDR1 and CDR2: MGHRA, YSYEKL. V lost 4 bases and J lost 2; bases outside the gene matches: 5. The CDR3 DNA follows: TGCGCCAGCAGCCCCCCGGGACAGGGGACCTATAATTCACCCCTCCACTTT. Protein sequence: CASSPPGQGTYNSPLHF.

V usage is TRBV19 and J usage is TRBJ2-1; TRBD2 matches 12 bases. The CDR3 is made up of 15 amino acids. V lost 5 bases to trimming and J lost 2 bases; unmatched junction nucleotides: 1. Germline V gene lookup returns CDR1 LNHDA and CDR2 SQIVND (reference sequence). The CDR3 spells CASSRTSGTYNEQFF. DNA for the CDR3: TGTGCCAGTAGTCGGACTAGCGGGACCTACAATGAGCAGTTCTTC.

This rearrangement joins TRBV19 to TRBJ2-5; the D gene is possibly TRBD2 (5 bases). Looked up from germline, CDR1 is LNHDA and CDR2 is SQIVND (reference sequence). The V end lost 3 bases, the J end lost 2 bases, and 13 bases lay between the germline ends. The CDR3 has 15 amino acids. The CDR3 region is CASSIDPGSQETQYF. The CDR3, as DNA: TGTGCCAGTAGTATCGACCCGGGGTCTCAAGAGACCCAGTACTTC.

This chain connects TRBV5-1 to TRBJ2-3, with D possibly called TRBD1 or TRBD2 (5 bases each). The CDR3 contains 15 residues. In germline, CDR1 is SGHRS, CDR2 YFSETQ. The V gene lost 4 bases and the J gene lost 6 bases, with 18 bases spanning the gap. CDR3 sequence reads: CASSGRGPHGDTQYF. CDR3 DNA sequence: TGCGCCAGCAGCGGACGGGGCCCACACGGTGATACGCAGTATTTT.

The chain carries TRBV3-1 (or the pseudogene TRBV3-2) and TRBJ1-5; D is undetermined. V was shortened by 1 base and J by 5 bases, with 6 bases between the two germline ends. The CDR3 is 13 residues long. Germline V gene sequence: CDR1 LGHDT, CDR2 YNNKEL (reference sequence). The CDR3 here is CASSQGRDQPQHF. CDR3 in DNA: TGTGCCAGCAGCCAAGGTAGGGATCAGCCCCAGCATTTT.

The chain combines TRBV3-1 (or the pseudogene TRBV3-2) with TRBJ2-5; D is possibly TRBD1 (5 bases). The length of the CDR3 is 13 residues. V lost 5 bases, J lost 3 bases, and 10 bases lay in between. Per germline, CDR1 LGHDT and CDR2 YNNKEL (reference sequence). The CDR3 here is CASSAPGKETQYF. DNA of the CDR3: TGTGCCAGCAGCGCCCCAGGGAAAGAGACCCAGTACTTC.

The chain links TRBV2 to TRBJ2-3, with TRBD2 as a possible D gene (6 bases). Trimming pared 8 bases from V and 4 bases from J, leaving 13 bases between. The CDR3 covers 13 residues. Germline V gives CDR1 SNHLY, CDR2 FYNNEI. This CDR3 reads CASLRELADTQYF. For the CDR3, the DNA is TGTGCCAGCCTCCGGGAGTTGGCAGATACGCAGTATTTT. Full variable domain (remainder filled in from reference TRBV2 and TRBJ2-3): EPEVTQTPSHQVTQMGQEVILRCVPISNHLYFYWYRQILGQKVEFLVSFYNNEISEKSEIFDDQFSVERPDGSNFTLKIRSTKLEDSAMYFCASLRELADTQYFGPGTRLTVL.

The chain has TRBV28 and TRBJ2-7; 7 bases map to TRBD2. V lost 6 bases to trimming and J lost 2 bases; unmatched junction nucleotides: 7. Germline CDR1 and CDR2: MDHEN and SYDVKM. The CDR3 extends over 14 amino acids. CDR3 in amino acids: CASSRAGYTYEQYF. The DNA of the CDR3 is TGTGCCAGCAGCCGAGCGGGATATACCTACGAGCAGTACTTC. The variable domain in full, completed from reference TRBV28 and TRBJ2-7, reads DVKVTQSSRYLVKRTGEKVFLECVQDMDHENMFWYRQDPGLGLRLIYFSYDVKMKEKGDIPEGYSVSREKKERFSLILESASTNQTSMYLCASSRAGYTYEQYFGPGTRLTVT.

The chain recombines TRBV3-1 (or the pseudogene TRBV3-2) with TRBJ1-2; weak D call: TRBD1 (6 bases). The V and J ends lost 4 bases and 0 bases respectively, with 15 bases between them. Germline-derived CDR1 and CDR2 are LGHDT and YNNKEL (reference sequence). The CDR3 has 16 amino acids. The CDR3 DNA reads TGTGCCAGCAGCCGGGATTCGACAGGAGCTAACTATGGCTACACCTTC. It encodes CASSRDSTGANYGYTF.

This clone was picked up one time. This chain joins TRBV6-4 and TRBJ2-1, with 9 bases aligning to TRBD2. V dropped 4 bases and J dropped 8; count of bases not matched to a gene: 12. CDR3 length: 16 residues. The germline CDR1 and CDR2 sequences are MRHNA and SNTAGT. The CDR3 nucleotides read TGTGCCAGCAGTGCCCGGGCGGGAGGGAGCGGAGATGAGCAGTTCTTC. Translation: CASSARAGGSGDEQFF.

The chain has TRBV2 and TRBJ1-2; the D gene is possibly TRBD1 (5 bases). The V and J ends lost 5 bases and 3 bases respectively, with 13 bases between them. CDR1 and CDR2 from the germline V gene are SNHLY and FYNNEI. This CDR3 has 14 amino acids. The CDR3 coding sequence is TGTGCCAGCAGTCTAGGTAGGGGAGACTATGGCTACACCTTC. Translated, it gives CASSLGRGDYGYTF.

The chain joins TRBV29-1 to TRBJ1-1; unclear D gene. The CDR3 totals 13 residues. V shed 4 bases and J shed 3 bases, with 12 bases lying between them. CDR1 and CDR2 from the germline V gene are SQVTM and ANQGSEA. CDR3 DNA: TGCAGCGTTGGAGAGTCTGCGGACACTGAAGCTTTCTTT. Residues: CSVGESADTEAFF. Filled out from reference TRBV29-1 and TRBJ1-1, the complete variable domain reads SAVISQKPSRDICQRGTSLTIQCQVDSQVTMMFWYRQQPGQSLTLIATANQGSEATYESGFVIDKFPISRPNLTFSTLTVSNMSPEDSSIYLCSVGESADTEAFFGQGTRLTVV.

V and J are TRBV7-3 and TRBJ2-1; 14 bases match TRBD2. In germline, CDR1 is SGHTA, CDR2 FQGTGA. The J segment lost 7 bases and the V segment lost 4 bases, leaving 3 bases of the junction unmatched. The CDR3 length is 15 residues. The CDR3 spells CASSSRTSGRNEQFF. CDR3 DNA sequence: TGTGCCAGCAGCTCGCGGACTAGCGGGAGGAATGAGCAGTTCTTC.

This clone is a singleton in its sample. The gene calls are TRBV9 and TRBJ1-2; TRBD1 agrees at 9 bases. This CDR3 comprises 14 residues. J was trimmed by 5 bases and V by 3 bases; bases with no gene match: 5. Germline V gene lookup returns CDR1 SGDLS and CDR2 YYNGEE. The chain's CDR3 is CASSATGGLYGYTF. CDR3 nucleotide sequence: TGTGCCAGCAGCGCGACAGGGGGGCTGTATGGCTACACCTTC.

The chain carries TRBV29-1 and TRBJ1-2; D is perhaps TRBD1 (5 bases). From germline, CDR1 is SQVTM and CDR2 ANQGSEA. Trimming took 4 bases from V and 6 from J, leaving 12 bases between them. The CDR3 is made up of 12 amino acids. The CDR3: CSVGDRSDGYTF. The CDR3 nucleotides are TGCAGCGTTGGGGACCGGTCTGATGGCTACACCTTC. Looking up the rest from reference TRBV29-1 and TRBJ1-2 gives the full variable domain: SAVISQKPSRDICQRGTSLTIQCQVDSQVTMMFWYRQQPGQSLTLIATANQGSEATYESGFVIDKFPISRPNLTFSTLTVSNMSPEDSSIYLCSVGDRSDGYTFGSGTRLTVV.

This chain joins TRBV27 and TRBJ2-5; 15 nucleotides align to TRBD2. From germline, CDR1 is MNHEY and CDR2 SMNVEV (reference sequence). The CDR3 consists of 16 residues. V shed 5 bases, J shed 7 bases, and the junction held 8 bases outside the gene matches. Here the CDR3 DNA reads TGTGCCAGCAGTCGCCAGGGGGGACTAGCGGGAGGGACCCAGTACTTC. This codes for CASSRQGGLAGGTQYF.